The 9 T cell receptor beta chains below come from one sample, sequenced in a study of vaccination and CD4 T cells after COVID-19. The treatment: 10-day PBMC culture with coronavirus spike peptide pools or control peptides (ViraFEST assay). Their recognized antigens are unknown. Oncomine TCR Beta short-read sequencing was applied to DNA from cultured CD4+ T cells. TCRdb ran MiXCR on the PCR reads and lists one entry per CDR3 protein. The sample holds more than 12,000 distinct CDR3 sequences; roughly 34% are singletons and the top ten take roughly 38%. Material: cultured CD4+ T cells from blood. The receptors come from a human donor with COVID-19.

The chain is built from TRBV5-4 and TRBJ2-5; 9 bases match TRBD1. Germline V gene sequence: CDR1 SGHNT, CDR2 YYREEE (reference sequence). The CDR3 is 15 residues long. With 5 bases clipped from V and 1 base from J, the junction kept 6 bases outside the gene matches. As DNA, the CDR3 is TGTGCCAGCAGGCCACAGGGGGCCAGCCAAGAGACCCAGTACTTC. This sequence encodes CASRPQGASQETQYF.

This clonotype was observed a few times. For the CDR3, the DNA is TGTGCCAGCACCGCGGACAGTAAGAACACTGAAGCTTTCTTT. Translating it yields CASTADSKNTEAFF. V is TRBV5-4 and J is TRBJ1-1; TRBD1 is a possible D gene (6 bases). The ends were cut back, 6 bases at V and 1 base at J, with 13 bases in the middle. The CDR3 covers 14 residues. Germline V lookup: CDR1 SGHNT, CDR2 YYREEE (reference sequence).

This clonotype was seen a handful of times. The gene calls are TRBV7-3 and TRBJ2-3; 13 nucleotides align to TRBD2. Germline V gives CDR1 SGHTA, CDR2 FQGTGA. Germline trimming cut 0 bases from V and 7 bases from J; bases unmatched to any gene: 7. The CDR3 totals 17 residues. The CDR3 spells CASSLTPTSGGLNTQYF. In DNA form, the CDR3 reads TGTGCCAGCAGCTTAACCCCGACTAGCGGGGGGTTAAATACGCAGTATTTT. The full variable domain, its missing parts supplied by reference TRBV7-3 and TRBJ2-3, is GAGVSQTPSNKVTEKGKYVELRCDPISGHTALYWYRQSLGQGPEFLIYFQGTGAADDSGLPNDRFFAVRPEGSVSTLKIQRTERGDSAVYLCASSLTPTSGGLNTQYFGPGTRLTVL.

This clonotype was detected only a few times. This chain joins TRBV27 and TRBJ2-3, with 9 bases identical to TRBD2. The CDR3 runs to 16 residues. Germline values: CDR1 MNHEY, CDR2 SMNVEV (reference sequence). J gave up 0 bases and V 2 bases, and 3 bases lay outside the gene matches. CDR3 protein: CASSLGTSRSTDTQYF. The CDR3 DNA reads TGTGCCAGCAGTTTAGGGACTAGCAGAAGCACAGATACGCAGTATTTT.

This clonotype was observed once. This chain links TRBV5-1 with TRBJ2-7; 11 bases align to TRBD2. This CDR3 has 18 residues. CDR1 is SGHRS and CDR2 is YFSETQ in the germline V gene. The junction had 10 bases not matched to a gene; V was cut back by 2 bases and J by 0 bases. The CDR3 here is CASSLSSGGTSSSYEQYF. The CDR3 DNA reads TGCGCCAGCAGCTTATCTAGCGGGGGGACCTCGAGCTCCTACGAGCAGTACTTC.

The chain combines TRBV20-1 with TRBJ2-1; no clear D gene. Germline V lookup: CDR1 DFQATT, CDR2 SNEGSKA (reference sequence). The CDR3 totals 13 residues. V lost 6 bases and J 2 bases, leaving 11 bases between the germline ends. The CDR3 spells CSAMWGTYNEQFF. The DNA of the CDR3 is TGCAGTGCGATGTGGGGAACCTACAATGAGCAGTTCTTC.

This clonotype was counted between two and nine times. The chain uses TRBV11-2 and TRBJ2-2; D not certain. CDR1 is SGHAT, CDR2 FQNNGV, per germline. Trimming stripped 5 bases from V and 6 bases from J, with 7 bases between. The length of the CDR3 is 12 residues. CDR3 DNA: TGTGCCAGCAGCCCCCCGGCCGGGGAGCTGTTTTTT. It yields the protein CASSPPAGELFF.

This clonotype has just a few counts. The chain combines TRBV7-3 with TRBJ2-3; a weak D match, TRBD2 (6 bases). CDR3 length equals 15 residues. With 6 bases removed from V and 0 bases from J, the gap between germline ends came to 13 bases. CDR1 and CDR2 from the germline V gene are SGHTA and FQGTGA. The CDR3 sequence is CASSPGLGSTDTQYF. The DNA of the CDR3 is TGTGCCAGCAGTCCGGGACTGGGTAGCACAGATACGCAGTATTTT.

The chain recombines TRBV7-2 with TRBJ1-1; unclear D gene. With 3 bases removed from V and 1 base from J, the gap between germline ends came to 12 bases. The germline V gene encodes CDR1 SGHTA and CDR2 FQGNSA. This CDR3 comprises 15 residues. The CDR3 sequence: CASSFPGYTNTEAFF. CDR3 sequence (DNA): TGTGCCAGCAGCTTTCCCGGCTACACGAACACTGAAGCTTTCTTT.